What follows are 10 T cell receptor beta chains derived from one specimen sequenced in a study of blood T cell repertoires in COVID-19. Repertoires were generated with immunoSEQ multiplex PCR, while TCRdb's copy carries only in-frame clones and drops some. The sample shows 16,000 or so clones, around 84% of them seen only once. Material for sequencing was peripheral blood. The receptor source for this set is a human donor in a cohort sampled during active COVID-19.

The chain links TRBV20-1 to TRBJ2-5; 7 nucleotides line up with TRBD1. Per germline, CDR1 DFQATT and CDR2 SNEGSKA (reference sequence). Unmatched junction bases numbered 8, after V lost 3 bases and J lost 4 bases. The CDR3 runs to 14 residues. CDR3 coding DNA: TGCAGTGCTAGTCTCGACAGGGACAGAGAGACCCAGTACTTC. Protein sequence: CSASLDRDRETQYF.

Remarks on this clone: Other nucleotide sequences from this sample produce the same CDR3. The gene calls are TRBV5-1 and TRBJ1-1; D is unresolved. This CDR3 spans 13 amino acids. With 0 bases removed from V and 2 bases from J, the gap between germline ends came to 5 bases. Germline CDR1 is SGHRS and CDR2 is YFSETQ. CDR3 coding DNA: TGCGCCAGCAGCTTGGCCGGTAACACTGAAGCTTTCTTT. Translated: CASSLAGNTEAFF.

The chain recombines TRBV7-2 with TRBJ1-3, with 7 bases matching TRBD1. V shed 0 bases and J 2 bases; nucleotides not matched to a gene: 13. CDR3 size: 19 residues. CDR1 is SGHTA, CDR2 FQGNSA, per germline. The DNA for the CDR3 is TGTGCCAGCAGCTTAGCGAACAGGGGCCGGGGTCGAGCTGGAAACACCATATATTTT. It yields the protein CASSLANRGRGRAGNTIYF.

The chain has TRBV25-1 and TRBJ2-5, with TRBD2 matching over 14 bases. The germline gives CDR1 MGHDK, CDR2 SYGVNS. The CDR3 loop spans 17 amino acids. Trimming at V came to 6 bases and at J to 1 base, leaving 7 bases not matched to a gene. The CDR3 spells CASSPRGTSGGQETQYF. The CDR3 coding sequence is TGTGCCAGCAGCCCGAGGGGGACTAGCGGGGGCCAAGAGACCCAGTACTTC.

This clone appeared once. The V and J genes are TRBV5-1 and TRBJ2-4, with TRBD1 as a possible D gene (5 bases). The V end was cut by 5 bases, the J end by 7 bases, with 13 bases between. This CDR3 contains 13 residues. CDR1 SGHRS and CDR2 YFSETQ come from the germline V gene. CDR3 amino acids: CASSPSKGNIQYF. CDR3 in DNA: TGCGCCAGCAGTCCGTCGAAGGGGAACATTCAGTACTTC.

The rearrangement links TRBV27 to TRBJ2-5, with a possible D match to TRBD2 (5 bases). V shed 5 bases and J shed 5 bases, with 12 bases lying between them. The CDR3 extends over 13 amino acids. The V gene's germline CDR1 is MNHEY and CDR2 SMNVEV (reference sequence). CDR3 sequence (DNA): TGTGCCAGCAGTCCCTCGGGGTCTGAGACCCAGTACTTC. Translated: CASSPSGSETQYF.

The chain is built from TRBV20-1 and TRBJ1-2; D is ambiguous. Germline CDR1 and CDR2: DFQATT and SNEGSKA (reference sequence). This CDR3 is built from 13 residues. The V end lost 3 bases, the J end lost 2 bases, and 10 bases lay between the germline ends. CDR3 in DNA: TGCAGTGCTAGTAGTCAGGTGAACTATGGCTACACCTTC. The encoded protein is CSASSQVNYGYTF.

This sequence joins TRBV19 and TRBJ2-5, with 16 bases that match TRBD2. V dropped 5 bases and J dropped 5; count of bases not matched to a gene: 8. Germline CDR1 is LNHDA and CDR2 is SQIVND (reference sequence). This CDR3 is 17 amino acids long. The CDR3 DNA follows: TGTGCCAGTAGTCTGGGACTAGCGGGGGGGCCGGGGGAGACCCAGTACTTC. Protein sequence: CASSLGLAGGPGETQYF.

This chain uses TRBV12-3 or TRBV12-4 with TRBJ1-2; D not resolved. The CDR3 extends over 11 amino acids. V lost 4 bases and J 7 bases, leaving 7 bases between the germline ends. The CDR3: CASSSGGGYTF. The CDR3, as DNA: TGTGCCAGCAGTTCTGGAGGTGGCTACACCTTC.

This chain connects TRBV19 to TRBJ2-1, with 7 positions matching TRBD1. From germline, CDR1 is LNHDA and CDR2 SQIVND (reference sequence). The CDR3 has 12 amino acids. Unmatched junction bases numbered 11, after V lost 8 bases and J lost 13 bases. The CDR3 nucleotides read TGTGCCAGTGGCCCGGCACAGGGGTCTCAGTTCTTC. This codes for CASGPAQGSQFF. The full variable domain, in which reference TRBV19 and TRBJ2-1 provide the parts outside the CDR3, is DGGITQSPKYLFRKEGQNVTLSCEQNLNHDAMYWYRQDPGQGLRLIYYSQIVNDFQKGDIAEGYSVSREKKESFPLTVTSAQKNPTAFYLCASGPAQGSQFFGPGTRLTVL.